Below, one TCR beta chain is given with its context. This sample was taken from a study of beta chain features in type 1 diabetes. This CDR3 is built from 13 residues. With 5 bases removed from V and 3 bases from J, the gap between germline ends came to 8 bases. Germline V gene data show CDR1 as SGHNT and CDR2 as YENEEA. cDNA synthesis used the whole RNA isolate, giving expressed TCRB sequences. Clones were read by immunoSEQ multiplex PCR, and TCRdb kept only the in-frame ones, dropping some. The table includes around 280,000 clones, roughly 8% detected once. Naive, central memory, regulatory and stem cell-like memory cells within the CD4+ compartment were sorted using CD45RO/CCR7/CD25/CD127/CD95/CD27.

Sequenced input: central memory CD4+ T cells from blood. V is TRBV11-3 and J is TRBJ1-3, with D hard to call. This clonotype originated in a woman younger than 30 in good health. CDR3 sequence reads: CASSPDFGNTIYF. The CDR3 DNA reads as TGTGCCAGCAGCCCCGACTTTGGAAACACCATATATTTT.